The 29 T cell receptor beta chains below all came from one sample that was sequenced in a study of blood T cell repertoires in COVID-19. The repertoire was sequenced with immunoSEQ multiplex PCR; TCRdb's copy has only in-frame clones and lacks some. This sample carries more than 200,000 clones, around 90% of them seen once, and the ten largest clones take roughly a tenth. The specimen was PBMCs or T cells enriched from blood (not recorded which). The receptor source for this set is a man younger than 40 who had recovered from COVID-19.

This rearrangement joins TRBV7-9 to TRBJ1-6, with 8 bases fitting TRBD1. The CDR3 consists of 15 residues. Germline values: CDR1 SEHNR, CDR2 FQNEAQ (reference sequence). Unmatched junction bases numbered 2, after V lost 2 bases and J lost 5 bases. CDR3 sequence: CASSLRDRNNSPLHF. The CDR3, as DNA: TGTGCCAGCAGCTTACGGGACAGGAATAATTCACCCCTCCACTTT.

This chain joins TRBV2 and TRBJ2-1, with D maybe TRBD1 (5 bases). V was shortened by 2 bases and J by 6 bases, with 14 bases between the two germline ends. The CDR3 sequence is 15 residues long. Per germline, CDR1 SNHLY and CDR2 FYNNEI. The CDR3 is CASSETPTGINEQFF. DNA of the CDR3: TGTGCCAGCAGTGAAACCCCCACAGGAATCAATGAGCAGTTCTTC.

The chain combines TRBV2 with TRBJ2-2; the D is unclear. Germline assignment: CDR1 SNHLY and CDR2 FYNNEI. Trimming took off 4 bases at V and 0 bases at J, with 9 bases between the two ends. The CDR3 spans 15 residues. Here the CDR3 reads CASSVGGSNTGELFF. The CDR3 nucleotides are TGTGCCAGCAGTGTCGGCGGTTCGAACACCGGGGAGCTGTTTTTT.

This CDR3 reads CASSLRTGGSETQYF. The CDR3 DNA reads as TGTGCCAGCAGCTTGCGGACAGGAGGTAGCGAGACCCAGTACTTC. The rearrangement joins TRBV5-8 to TRBJ2-5, with TRBD1 identical over 7 bases. With V trimmed by 1 base and J by 5 bases, 8 bases remained unmatched. Germline lookup yields CDR1 SGHTS and CDR2 YDEGEE. CDR3 length equals 15 residues.

The chain combines TRBV4-3 with TRBJ2-7, with TRBD2 matching 11 bases. CDR3 length equals 16 residues. V was pared by 3 bases and J by 2 bases, with 6 bases of the junction left unmatched. CDR1 and CDR2 from the germline V gene are LGHNA and YSLEER. CDR3 nucleotides: TGCGCCAGCAGCCAGTTTAGCGGGGGGGACACCTACGAGCAGTACTTC. Translation gives CASSQFSGGDTYEQYF.

The chain is built from TRBV18 and TRBJ1-6; D is uncertain. The ends were cut back, 4 bases at V and 6 bases at J, with 13 bases in the middle. Per germline, CDR1 KGHSH and CDR2 LQKENI. The CDR3 runs 15 residues. This CDR3 reads CASSRATQPNSPLHF. CDR3 DNA sequence: TGTGCCAGCTCACGGGCGACCCAACCTAATTCACCCCTCCACTTT.

The chain combines TRBV18 with TRBJ1-2; D gene uncertain. V lost 4 bases, J lost 1 base, and 16 bases lay in between. The CDR3 totals 16 residues. Germline CDR1 is KGHSH and CDR2 is LQKENI. CDR3 protein: CASSRNVGEGNYGYTF. The DNA of the CDR3 is TGTGCCAGCTCACGTAACGTCGGGGAGGGTAACTATGGCTACACCTTC. The full variable domain, in which reference TRBV18 and TRBJ1-2 provide the parts outside the CDR3, is NAGVMQNPRHLVRRRGQEARLRCSPMKGHSHVYWYRQLPEEGLKFMVYLQKENIIDESGMPKERFSAEFPKEGPSILRIQQVVRGDSAAYFCASSRNVGEGNYGYTFGSGTRLTVV.

V gene TRBV12-2 combines with J gene TRBJ1-5; the table's D call, TRBD1, has no DNA check behind it. TRBV12-2 is marked as a pseudogene. There are 17 residues in the CDR3. The CDR3 protein is CASRLAHQGASRQPQHF. The CDR3, as DNA: TGTGCAAGTCGCTTAGCCCATCAAGGGGCGTCAAGGCAGCCCCAGCATTTT.

This chain joins TRBV20-1 and TRBJ2-1, with 11 bases that match TRBD2. Germline V lookup: CDR1 DFQATT, CDR2 SNEGSKA (reference sequence). CDR3 length equals 11 residues. Unmatched junction bases numbered 7, after V lost 8 bases and J lost 13 bases. DNA for the CDR3: TGCAGTATAGCGGGAGGGTCCATACAGTTCTTC. Protein product: CSIAGGSIQFF.

The V gene is TRBV7-9, the J gene TRBJ1-5; possibly TRBD1 for D (6 bases). The CDR3 totals 13 residues. Trimming removed 5 bases from V and 4 bases from J, with 9 bases in between. The V gene's germline CDR1 is SEHNR and CDR2 FQNEAQ (reference sequence). The CDR3 here is CASSDQGNQPQHF. The CDR3 DNA follows: TGTGCCAGCAGCGACCAGGGGAATCAGCCCCAGCATTTT.

V usage is TRBV29-1 and J usage is TRBJ2-7; 10 bases are shared with TRBD1. The length of the CDR3 is 15 residues. The J segment lost 3 bases and the V segment lost 0 bases, leaving 5 bases of the junction unmatched. CDR1 and CDR2 (germline): SQVTM, ANQGSEA. The CDR3 sequence: CSVEDGDRGFYEQYF. The CDR3, as DNA: TGCAGCGTTGAAGACGGGGACAGGGGATTCTACGAGCAGTACTTC.

The chain is built from TRBV30 and TRBJ2-7; TRBD1 aligns across 9 bases. The V segment lost 4 bases and the J segment 8 bases; nucleotides outside the gene matches: 9. This CDR3 region has 13 residues. Germline CDR1 and CDR2: GTSNPN and SVGIG (reference sequence). The CDR3 sequence is CAWNAGTGNQQYF. For the CDR3, the DNA is TGTGCCTGGAATGCCGGGACAGGGAATCAGCAGTACTTC.

The chain is built from TRBV18 and TRBJ2-3; a weak D match, TRBD2 (5 bases). The germline V gene encodes CDR1 KGHSH and CDR2 LQKENI. This CDR3 region has 14 residues. V was trimmed by 0 bases and J by 8 bases, leaving 12 bases between them. In DNA, the CDR3 is TGTGCCAGCTCACCACCCCCGGGTGAGGGTACGCAGTATTTT. It codes for CASSPPPGEGTQYF.

The rearrangement uses TRBV6-5 and TRBJ2-7; 8 nucleotides match TRBD1. CDR1 is MNHEY and CDR2 is SVGAGI in the germline V gene. The CDR3 runs 15 residues. With V trimmed by 4 bases and J by 1 base, 6 bases remained unmatched. CDR3 nucleotide sequence: TGTGCCAGCAGTTCCCCTACAGGGGGGTCCTACGAGCAGTACTTC. It codes for CASSSPTGGSYEQYF.

Only one count was recorded for this clone. The rearrangement links TRBV3-1 (or the pseudogene TRBV3-2) to TRBJ2-1; 11 nucleotides agree with TRBD2. The V segment lost 0 bases and the J segment 5 bases; nucleotides outside the gene matches: 6. This CDR3 is 17 amino acids long. In germline, CDR1 is LGHDT, CDR2 YNNKEL (reference sequence). The CDR3 region has the DNA TGTGCCAGCAGCCAAGATAGGACTAGCGGGCTGAACAATGAGCAGTTCTTC. Protein sequence: CASSQDRTSGLNNEQFF.

The chain links TRBV6-5 to TRBJ1-5; D gene unclear. V was trimmed by 8 bases and J by 4 bases, leaving 18 bases between them. This CDR3 region has 15 residues. Germline V gene lookup returns CDR1 MNHEY and CDR2 SVGAGI. CDR3 DNA sequence: TGTGCCAGCTCCCCGATTACTGCGGGGAATCAGCCCCAGCATTTT. Encoded protein: CASSPITAGNQPQHF.

This chain links TRBV19 with TRBJ1-5; 9 bases agree with TRBD1. The germline V gene has CDR1 LNHDA and CDR2 SQIVND (reference sequence). Unmatched junction bases numbered 8, after V lost 3 bases and J lost 2 bases. This CDR3 is built from 17 residues. The CDR3 sequence: CASSIRDRGVGNQPQHF. The CDR3 bases are TGTGCCAGTAGTATTCGTGACAGGGGGGTAGGCAATCAGCCCCAGCATTTT.

The J gene is TRBJ1-2, the V gene TRBV7-3; 7 positions agree with TRBD1. The CDR3 contains 12 residues. The germline V gene encodes CDR1 SGHTA and CDR2 FQGTGA. After removal of 5 bases from V and 8 bases from J, the junction contained 5 bases not matched to a gene. Here the CDR3 DNA reads TGTGCCAGCAGCCCGGACAGGCGCGGCTACACCTTC. Encoded protein: CASSPDRRGYTF. Full variable domain (outside the CDR3, taken from reference TRBV7-3 and TRBJ1-2): GAGVSQTPSNKVTEKGKYVELRCDPISGHTALYWYRQSLGQGPEFLIYFQGTGAADDSGLPNDRFFAVRPEGSVSTLKIQRTERGDSAVYLCASSPDRRGYTFGSGTRLTVV.

This sequence joins TRBV19 and TRBJ2-1; D might be TRBD1 (6 bases). This CDR3 has 18 residues. CDR1 and CDR2 (germline): LNHDA, SQIVND (reference sequence). Trimming stripped 4 bases from V and 0 bases from J, with 19 bases between. Written as DNA, the CDR3 is TGTGCCAGTAGTACCCGGACAGATTCCCGTTTCTCCTACAATGAGCAGTTCTTC. It translates to CASSTRTDSRFSYNEQFF.

This clone was detected only once. V is TRBV3-1 (or the pseudogene TRBV3-2) and J is TRBJ1-2, with a possible D match to TRBD1 (5 bases). Trimming cost V 3 bases and J 2 bases, with 10 bases left between them. The germline V gene encodes CDR1 LGHDT and CDR2 YNNKEL (reference sequence). The CDR3 contains 14 residues. CDR3 DNA: TGTGCCAGCAGCCACAGGGCACTGAACTATGGCTACACCTTC. It specifies CASSHRALNYGYTF.

The rearrangement joins TRBV6-1 to TRBJ2-1, with D unclear. Per the germline V gene, CDR1 is MNHNS and CDR2 is SASEGT. Trimming stripped 2 bases from V and 8 bases from J, with 10 bases between. This CDR3 has 13 amino acids. CDR3 sequence reads: CASSESRQDEQFF. The CDR3 DNA reads as TGTGCCAGCAGTGAAAGTAGGCAGGATGAGCAGTTCTTC.

The rearrangement uses TRBV4-1 and TRBJ2-7; 11 positions agree with TRBD1. Germline V gene lookup returns CDR1 MGHRA and CDR2 YSYEKL. Unmatched junction bases numbered 5, after V lost 3 bases and J lost 1 base. This CDR3 comprises 16 residues. DNA for the CDR3: TGCGCCAGCAGCCAGGACAGGGGGCCTTATTCCTACGAGCAGTACTTC. Protein sequence: CASSQDRGPYSYEQYF.

This sequence joins TRBV2 and TRBJ2-5; no clear D gene. The V gene lost 5 bases and the J gene lost 5 bases, with 12 bases spanning the gap. Germline V gene sequence: CDR1 SNHLY, CDR2 FYNNEI. This CDR3 is built from 13 residues. CDR3 in amino acids: CASSPDLKETQYF. DNA for the CDR3: TGTGCCAGCAGTCCTGACTTAAAGGAGACCCAGTACTTC.

This clone was seen once. CDR3 sequence reads: CASSLSRDLNNEQFF. The CDR3 DNA follows: TGTGCCAGCAGCTTATCCAGGGATTTGAACAATGAGCAGTTCTTC. This chain joins TRBV7-3 and TRBJ2-1, with D perhaps TRBD1 (5 bases). Trimming took 2 bases from V and 5 from J, leaving 13 bases between them. The germline V gene has CDR1 SGHTA and CDR2 FQGTGA. CDR3 length: 15 residues.

The genes are TRBV7-9 and TRBJ1-5; D may be TRBD1 (6 bases). The CDR3 is 14 amino acids. Deletions cut 5 bases from V and 5 bases from J, with 13 bases between. Germline V gene sequence: CDR1 SEHNR, CDR2 FQNEAQ (reference sequence). The chain's CDR3 is CASSPNAGDQPQHF. Written as DNA, the CDR3 is TGTGCCAGCAGCCCAAATGCAGGGGATCAGCCCCAGCATTTT. Full variable domain (missing parts from reference TRBV7-9 and TRBJ1-5): DTGVSQNPRHKITKRGQNVTFRCDPISEHNRLYWYRQTLGQGPEFLTYFQNEAQLEKSRLLSDRFSAERPKGSFSTLEIQRTEQGDSAMYLCASSPNAGDQPQHFGDGTRLSIL.

This chain links TRBV13 with TRBJ2-7, with 7 bases identical to TRBD1. The CDR3 is 13 amino acids. The J segment lost 1 base and the V segment lost 5 bases, leaving 2 bases of the junction unmatched. Per the germline V gene, CDR1 is PRHDT and CDR2 is FYEKMQ (reference sequence). Written as DNA, the CDR3 is TGTGCCAGCAGCCGGACAGGTTCCTACGAGCAGTACTTC. Residues: CASSRTGSYEQYF.

This chain joins TRBV4-3 and TRBJ2-7; 7 nucleotides match TRBD2. CDR1 LGHNA and CDR2 YSLEER come from the germline V gene. Trimming cost V 4 bases and J 4 bases; bases outside gene matches: 19. This CDR3 is built from 18 residues. The CDR3 sequence: CASSRLTGASGGTYEQYF. CDR3 in DNA: TGCGCCAGCAGCCGCCTAACGGGAGCTAGCGGCGGAACATACGAGCAGTACTTC.

This sequence joins TRBV27 and TRBJ1-5; 9 bases line up with TRBD1. Per the germline V gene, CDR1 is MNHEY and CDR2 is SMNVEV (reference sequence). The CDR3 covers 17 residues. Trimming at V came to 4 bases and at J to 0 bases, leaving 7 bases not matched to a gene. CDR3 region: CASSSKWDRVSNQPQHF. In DNA form, the CDR3 reads TGTGCCAGCAGTTCAAAATGGGACAGGGTTAGCAATCAGCCCCAGCATTTT.

The rearrangement joins TRBV5-4 to TRBJ2-3, with 9 positions matching TRBD2. The CDR3 is 12 residues long. CDR1 is SGHNT and CDR2 is YYREEE in the germline V gene (reference sequence). V shed 3 bases and J 11 bases; nucleotides not matched to a gene: 4. In nucleotides, the CDR3 is TGTGCCAGCAGCTCTGTAGCGGGGGTGCAGTATTTT. As protein: CASSSVAGVQYF.